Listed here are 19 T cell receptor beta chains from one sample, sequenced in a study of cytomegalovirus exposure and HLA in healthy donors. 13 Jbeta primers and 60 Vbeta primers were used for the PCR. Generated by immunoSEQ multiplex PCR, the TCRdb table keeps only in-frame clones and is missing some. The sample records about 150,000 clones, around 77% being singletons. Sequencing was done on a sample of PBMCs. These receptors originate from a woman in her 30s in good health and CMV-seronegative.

DNA of the CDR3: TGTGCCAGTAGTATATTCGGACAGGGCGCGAACACCGGGGAGCTGTTTTTT. It specifies CASSIFGQGANTGELFF. The rearrangement uses TRBV19 and TRBJ2-2, with 8 bases identical to TRBD1. V lost 2 bases to trimming and J lost 0 bases; unmatched junction nucleotides: 5. CDR1 is LNHDA, CDR2 SQIVND, per germline (reference sequence). The CDR3 is 17 amino acids.

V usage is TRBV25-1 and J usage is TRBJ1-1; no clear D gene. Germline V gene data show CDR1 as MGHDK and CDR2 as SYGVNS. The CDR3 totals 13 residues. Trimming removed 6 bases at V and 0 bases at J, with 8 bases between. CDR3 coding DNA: TGTGCCAGCAGCGCACTTATGAACACTGAAGCTTTCTTT. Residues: CASSALMNTEAFF.

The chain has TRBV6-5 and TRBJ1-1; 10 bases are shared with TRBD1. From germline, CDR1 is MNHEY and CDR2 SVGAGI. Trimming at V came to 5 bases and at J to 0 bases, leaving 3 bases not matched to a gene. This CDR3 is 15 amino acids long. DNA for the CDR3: TGTGCCAGCAGTGCGGGACAGGGGATGAACACTGAAGCTTTCTTT. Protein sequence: CASSAGQGMNTEAFF.

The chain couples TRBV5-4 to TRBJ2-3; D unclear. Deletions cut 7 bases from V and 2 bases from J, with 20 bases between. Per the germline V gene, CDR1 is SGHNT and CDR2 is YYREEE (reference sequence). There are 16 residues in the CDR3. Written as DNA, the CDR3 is TGTGCCAGCTTCGACTCCTCACGCCCTCACACAGATACGCAGTATTTT. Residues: CASFDSSRPHTDTQYF.

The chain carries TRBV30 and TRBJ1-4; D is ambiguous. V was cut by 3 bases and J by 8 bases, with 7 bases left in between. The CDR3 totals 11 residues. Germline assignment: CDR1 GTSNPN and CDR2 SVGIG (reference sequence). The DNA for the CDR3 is TGTGCCTGGAGCCACGGGGAAAAACTGTTTTTT. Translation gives CAWSHGEKLFF.

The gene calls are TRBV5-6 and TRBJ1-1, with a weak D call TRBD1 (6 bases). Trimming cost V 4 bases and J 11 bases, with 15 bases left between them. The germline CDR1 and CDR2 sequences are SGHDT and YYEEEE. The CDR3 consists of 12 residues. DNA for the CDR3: TGTGCCAGCAGCCGGGACACCCTAGGGGCTTTCTTT. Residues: CASSRDTLGAFF.

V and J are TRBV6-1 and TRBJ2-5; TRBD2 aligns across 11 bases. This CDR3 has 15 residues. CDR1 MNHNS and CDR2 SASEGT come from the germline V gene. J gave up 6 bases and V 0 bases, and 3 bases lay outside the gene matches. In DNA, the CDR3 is TGTGCCAGCAGTGAAGCTAGCGGGGGGGGCAAGACCCAGTACTTC. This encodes CASSEASGGGKTQYF.

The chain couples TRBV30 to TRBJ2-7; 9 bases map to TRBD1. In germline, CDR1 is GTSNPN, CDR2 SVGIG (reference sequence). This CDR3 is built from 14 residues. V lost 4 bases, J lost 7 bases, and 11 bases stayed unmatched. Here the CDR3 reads CAWTTRDRAREQYF. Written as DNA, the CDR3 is TGTGCCTGGACCACACGGGACAGGGCTAGGGAGCAGTACTTC.

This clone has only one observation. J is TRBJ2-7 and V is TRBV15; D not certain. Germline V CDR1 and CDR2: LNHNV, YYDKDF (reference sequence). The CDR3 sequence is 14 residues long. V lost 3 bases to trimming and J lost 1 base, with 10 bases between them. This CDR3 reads CATSRELQSYEQYF. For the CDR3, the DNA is TGTGCCACCAGCAGGGAATTACAGTCCTACGAGCAGTACTTC.

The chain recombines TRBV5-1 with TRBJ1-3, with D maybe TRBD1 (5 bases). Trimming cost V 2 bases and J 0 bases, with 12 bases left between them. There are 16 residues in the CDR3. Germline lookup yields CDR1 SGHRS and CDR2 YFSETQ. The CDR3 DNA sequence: TGCGCCAGCAGCTTCCAGGGAGGGAACTCTGGAAACACCATATATTTT. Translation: CASSFQGGNSGNTIYF.

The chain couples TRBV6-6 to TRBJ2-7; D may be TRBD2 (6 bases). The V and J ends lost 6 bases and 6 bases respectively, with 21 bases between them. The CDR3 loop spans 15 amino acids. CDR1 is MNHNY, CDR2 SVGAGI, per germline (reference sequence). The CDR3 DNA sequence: TGTGCCAGCAGGACCGCCCTGGGACTGGTAGGCGAGCAGTACTTC. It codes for CASRTALGLVGEQYF.

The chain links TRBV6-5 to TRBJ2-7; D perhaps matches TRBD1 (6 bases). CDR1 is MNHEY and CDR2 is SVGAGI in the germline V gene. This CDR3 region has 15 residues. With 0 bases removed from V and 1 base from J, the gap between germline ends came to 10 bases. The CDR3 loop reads CASSYSPGQSYEQYF. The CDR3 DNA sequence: TGTGCCAGCAGTTACTCGCCCGGACAGTCCTACGAGCAGTACTTC.

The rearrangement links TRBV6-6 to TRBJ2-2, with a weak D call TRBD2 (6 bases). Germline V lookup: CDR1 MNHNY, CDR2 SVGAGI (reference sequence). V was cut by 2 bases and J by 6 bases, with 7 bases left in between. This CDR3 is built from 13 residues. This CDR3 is CASSYRESGELFF. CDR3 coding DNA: TGTGCCAGCAGTTACCGGGAGTCCGGGGAGCTGTTTTTT.

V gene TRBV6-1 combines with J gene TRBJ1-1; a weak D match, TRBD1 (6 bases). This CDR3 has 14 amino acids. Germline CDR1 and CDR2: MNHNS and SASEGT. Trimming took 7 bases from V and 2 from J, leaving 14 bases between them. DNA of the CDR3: TGTGCCAGCAACCAGGGGTCCTTTAACACTGAAGCTTTCTTT. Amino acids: CASNQGSFNTEAFF.

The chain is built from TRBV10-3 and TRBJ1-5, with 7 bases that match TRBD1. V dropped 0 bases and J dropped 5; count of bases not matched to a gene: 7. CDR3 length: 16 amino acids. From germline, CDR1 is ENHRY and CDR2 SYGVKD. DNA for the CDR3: TGTGCCATCAGTGAGTCCCCTACAGGGGCATATCAGCCCCAGCATTTT. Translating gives CAISESPTGAYQPQHF.

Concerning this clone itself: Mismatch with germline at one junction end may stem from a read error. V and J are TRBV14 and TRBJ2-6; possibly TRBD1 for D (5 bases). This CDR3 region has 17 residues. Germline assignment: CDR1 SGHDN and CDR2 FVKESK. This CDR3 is CASSPLRGNSGANGLTF. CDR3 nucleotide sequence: TGTGCCAGCAGCCCCCTTAGGGGTAACTCTGGGGCCAACGGCCTGACTTTC.

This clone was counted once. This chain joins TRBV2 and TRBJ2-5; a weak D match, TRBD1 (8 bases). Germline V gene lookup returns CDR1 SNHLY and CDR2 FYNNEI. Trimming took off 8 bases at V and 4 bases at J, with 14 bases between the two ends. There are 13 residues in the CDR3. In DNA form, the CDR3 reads TGTGCCAGCGAACAGGGGGGGGGAGAGACCCAGTACTTC. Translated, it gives CASEQGGGETQYF.

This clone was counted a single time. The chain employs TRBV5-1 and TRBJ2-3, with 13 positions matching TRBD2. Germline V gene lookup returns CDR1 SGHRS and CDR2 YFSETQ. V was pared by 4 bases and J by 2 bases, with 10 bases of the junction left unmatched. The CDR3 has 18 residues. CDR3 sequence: CASSPRGTSGAFTDTQYF. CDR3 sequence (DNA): TGCGCCAGCAGCCCGCGTGGGACTAGCGGGGCCTTCACAGATACGCAGTATTTT. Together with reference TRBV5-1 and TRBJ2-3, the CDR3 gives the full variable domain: KAGVTQTPRYLIKTRGQQVTLSCSPISGHRSVSWYQQTPGQGLQFLFEYFSETQRNKGNFPGRFSGRQFSNSRSEMNVSTLELGDSALYLCASSPRGTSGAFTDTQYFGPGTRLTVL.

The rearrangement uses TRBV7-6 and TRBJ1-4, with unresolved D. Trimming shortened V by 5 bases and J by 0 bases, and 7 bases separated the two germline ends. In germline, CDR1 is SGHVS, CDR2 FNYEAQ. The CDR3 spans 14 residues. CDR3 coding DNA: TGTGCCAGCAGCCCTTCTACAACTAATGAAAAACTGTTTTTT. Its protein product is CASSPSTTNEKLFF.